These T cell receptor beta chains were read from a single sample in a study of blood T cell repertoires in COVID-19. Sequenced by immunoSEQ multiplex PCR; TCRdb stores in-frame clones only, minus some. The profile shows some 390,000 clones, around 87% of them singletons. Input material: peripheral blood. Receptors originate from a human donor in a cohort sampled during active COVID-19. The CDR3 runs from the conserved cysteine through the conserved F or W. Each record gives: CDR3 DNA, CDR3 protein, D gene, J gene, clone size, V gene. D genes are given only for firm matches. Only some rows state a clone size, as once, few, many or a class for expanded clones.

cdr3_nt: TGCAGTTCCCAACTATACGAGCAGTACTTC
cdr3_aa: CSSQLYEQYF
d_call: NA
j_call: TRBJ2-7
clone_size: NA
v_call: TRBV20-1

cdr3_nt: TGTGCCAGTAGTGTGACACATAACACTGAAGCTTTCTTT
cdr3_aa: CASSVTHNTEAFF
d_call: NA
j_call: TRBJ1-1
clone_size: few
v_call: TRBV19

cdr3_nt: TGTGCCAGCAGCGGGACAGTGAGCTCCTACAATGAGCAGTTCTTC
cdr3_aa: CASSGTVSSYNEQFF
d_call: TRBD1
j_call: TRBJ2-1
clone_size: NA
v_call: TRBV6-5

cdr3_nt: TGTGCCAGCAGCTTGTTAACGCTAGCGTATACCCAAGAGACCCAGTACTTC
cdr3_aa: CASSLLTLAYTQETQYF
d_call: NA
j_call: TRBJ2-5
clone_size: NA
v_call: TRBV11-2

cdr3_nt: TGTGCCAGCAGTCTCCTAGCCCGCTCCTACAATGAGCAGTTCTTC
cdr3_aa: CASSLLARSYNEQFF
d_call: NA
j_call: TRBJ2-1
clone_size: NA
v_call: TRBV27

cdr3_nt: TGTGCCAGCAGCCGATTAGGGACAGGGGGCAATGAGCAGTTCTTC
cdr3_aa: CASSRLGTGGNEQFF
d_call: TRBD1
j_call: TRBJ2-1
clone_size: NA
v_call: TRBV3-1/TRBV3-2

cdr3_nt: TGCGCCAGCAGCTTGGTAACCGGGAGGGGGAATGAGCAGTTCTTC
cdr3_aa: CASSLVTGRGNEQFF
d_call: TRBD2
j_call: TRBJ2-1
clone_size: NA
v_call: TRBV5-1

cdr3_nt: TGTGCCAGCAGCTTAGGGATCCAGGGGGACTCCTACAATGAGCAGTTCTTC
cdr3_aa: CASSLGIQGDSYNEQFF
d_call: TRBD1
j_call: TRBJ2-1
clone_size: NA
v_call: TRBV7-9

cdr3_nt: TGTGCCAGCAGTCCGGACACCCGTGCGTGGGAAAAACTGTTTTTT
cdr3_aa: CASSPDTRAWEKLFF
d_call: NA
j_call: TRBJ1-4
clone_size: NA
v_call: TRBV27

cdr3_nt: TGTGCCAGCGGGGGGGGAGGCAGAGGATACACTGAAGCTTTCTTT
cdr3_aa: CASGGGGRGYTEAFF
d_call: NA
j_call: TRBJ1-1
clone_size: NA
v_call: TRBV28

cdr3_nt: TGCGCCAGCAGCTTACAGGGAGGGGACACCGGGGAGCTGTTTTTT
cdr3_aa: CASSLQGGDTGELFF
d_call: NA
j_call: TRBJ2-2
clone_size: NA
v_call: TRBV5-1

cdr3_nt: TGTGCCAGCAAAGGAGTCGTCACAGATACGCAGTATTTT
cdr3_aa: CASKGVVTDTQYF
d_call: NA
j_call: TRBJ2-3
clone_size: NA
v_call: TRBV6-5

cdr3_nt: TGTGCCAGCAGCTTAGATCAGCGGCAGCCCAGGTTCTTC
cdr3_aa: CASSLDQRQPRFF
d_call: NA
j_call: TRBJ2-1
clone_size: NA
v_call: TRBV7-9

cdr3_nt: TGCGCCAGCAGCTTGGGGCCTAGGGAGTCCTACGAGCAGTACTTC
cdr3_aa: CASSLGPRESYEQYF
d_call: NA
j_call: TRBJ2-7
clone_size: NA
v_call: TRBV5-1

cdr3_nt: TGTGCCAGCAGCTCTTACGGAGGTAGCGGAGCCACAGATACGCAGTATTTT
cdr3_aa: CASSSYGGSGATDTQYF
d_call: NA
j_call: TRBJ2-3
clone_size: NA
v_call: TRBV7-3

cdr3_nt: TGTGCCAGCAGTTTATTGTCGGTCCTAAGCAATCAGCCCCAGCATTTT
cdr3_aa: CASSLLSVLSNQPQHF
d_call: NA
j_call: TRBJ1-5
clone_size: NA
v_call: TRBV28

cdr3_nt: TGTGCCAGCAGTTACTCCGGGGTTGGCTACACCTTC
cdr3_aa: CASSYSGVGYTF
d_call: NA
j_call: TRBJ1-2
clone_size: NA
v_call: TRBV6-5

cdr3_nt: TGTGCCAGCGGGGCCGGGACTAGCGGGGGGCGAAGGCAGTACTTC
cdr3_aa: CASGAGTSGGRRQYF
d_call: TRBD2
j_call: TRBJ2-7
clone_size: few
v_call: TRBV2